The rows below give T cell receptor beta chains drawn from one sample of a study of T cell clones after liver transplantation. Only in-frame clones appear in the TCRdb table, and some are missing; sequencing was by immunoSEQ multiplex PCR. The data hold about 99,000 clones, with about 86% observed a single time. Sequenced material: CD4+ T cells from blood, taken 47 months after liver transplant. These receptors all stem from a human patient who received a liver transplant. The graft donor may account for some of the T cells. The CDR3 runs from the conserved cysteine through the conserved F or W. Fields, in order: J gene, clone size, D gene, V gene, CDR3 DNA, CDR3 protein. D genes are given only for firm matches. Some rows have no size entry. The others give once, few or many, or a class for an expanded clone.

J gene: TRBJ2-5
clone size: few
D gene: NA
V gene: TRBV6-1
CDR3 DNA: TGTGCCAGCAGTGAAGCGAAGGAGACCCAGTACTTC
CDR3 protein: CASSEAKETQYF

J gene: TRBJ1-5
clone size: few
D gene: NA
V gene: TRBV11-1
CDR3 DNA: TGTGCCAGCAGCGTTGACAGGAATAGCAATCAGCCCCAGCATTTT
CDR3 protein: CASSVDRNSNQPQHF

J gene: TRBJ2-3
clone size: NA
D gene: NA
V gene: TRBV7-9
CDR3 DNA: TGTGCCAGCGGGAACGGGGCAGGCGTTACAGATACGCAGTATTTT
CDR3 protein: CASGNGAGVTDTQYF

J gene: TRBJ2-3
clone size: NA
D gene: TRBD2
V gene: TRBV29-1
CDR3 DNA: TGCAGCGTTGATGCTAGCGGGGGGGGAGATACGCAGTATTTT
CDR3 protein: CSVDASGGGDTQYF

J gene: TRBJ2-1
clone size: NA
D gene: TRBD2
V gene: TRBV7-2
CDR3 DNA: TGTGCCAGCAGCTTAGGCTTTAGCGGGAGTTCATACAATGAGCAGTTCTTC
CDR3 protein: CASSLGFSGSSYNEQFF

J gene: TRBJ2-1
clone size: NA
D gene: NA
V gene: TRBV25-1
CDR3 DNA: TGTGCCAGCAGTGAACAGGGCATCCACAATGAGCAGTTCTTC
CDR3 protein: CASSEQGIHNEQFF

J gene: TRBJ2-1
clone size: NA
D gene: NA
V gene: TRBV27
CDR3 DNA: TGTGCCAGCAGTTTAAAAAGTGCAGGGTGGAGTGAGCAGTTCTTC
CDR3 protein: CASSLKSAGWSEQFF

J gene: TRBJ2-7
clone size: NA
D gene: TRBD2
V gene: TRBV19
CDR3 DNA: TGTGCCAGTAGTAGCGGTGGGCTAGCGGCGTACGAGCAGTACTTC
CDR3 protein: CASSSGGLAAYEQYF

J gene: TRBJ1-5
clone size: NA
D gene: NA
V gene: TRBV6-8
CDR3 DNA: TGTGCCAGCAGCGATGGACTCATTAGCAATCAGCCCCAGCATTTT
CDR3 protein: CASSDGLISNQPQHF

J gene: TRBJ1-5
clone size: NA
D gene: NA
V gene: TRBV18
CDR3 DNA: TGTGCCAGCTCACCAGGCGGTGAGAGAGCCCAGCATTTT
CDR3 protein: CASSPGGERAQHF

J gene: TRBJ2-5
clone size: few
D gene: NA
V gene: TRBV27
CDR3 DNA: TGTGCCAGCAGTTCCGGGGCAAAGGGGCGCGGGACAGAGACCCAGTACTTC
CDR3 protein: CASSSGAKGRGTETQYF

J gene: TRBJ2-1
clone size: NA
D gene: NA
V gene: TRBV5-1
CDR3 DNA: TGCGCCAGCAGCTTAGGGTCGGCAAGCTCCTACAATGAGCAGTTCTTC
CDR3 protein: CASSLGSASSYNEQFF

J gene: TRBJ2-2
clone size: NA
D gene: NA
V gene: TRBV5-4
CDR3 DNA: TGTGCCAGCAGCCTGACAGGGGAGGGTGACACCGGGGAGCTGTTTTTT
CDR3 protein: CASSLTGEGDTGELFF

J gene: TRBJ1-4
clone size: NA
D gene: TRBD1
V gene: TRBV6-6
CDR3 DNA: TGTGCCAGCAGCGCACAGGGGGGAAAACTGTTTTTT
CDR3 protein: CASSAQGGKLFF

J gene: TRBJ1-1
clone size: NA
D gene: TRBD1
V gene: TRBV9
CDR3 DNA: TGTGCCAGCAGCGGGACAGGGGCCACTGAAGCTTTCTTT
CDR3 protein: CASSGTGATEAFF

J gene: TRBJ2-3
clone size: NA
D gene: TRBD1
V gene: TRBV25-1
CDR3 DNA: TGTGCCAGCAGTACGCCGGGACAGGGGCCAGATACGCAGTATTTT
CDR3 protein: CASSTPGQGPDTQYF

J gene: TRBJ1-2
clone size: NA
D gene: NA
V gene: TRBV9
CDR3 DNA: TGTGCCAGCAGCGTAGCCCAGGGTAAAAACTATGGCTACACCTTC
CDR3 protein: CASSVAQGKNYGYTF

J gene: TRBJ2-2
clone size: NA
D gene: TRBD2
V gene: TRBV12-5
CDR3 DNA: TGTGCTAGTGGTTTGGGACTGAGCGGGAGTAACACCGGGGAGCTGTTTTTT
CDR3 protein: CASGLGLSGSNTGELFF

J gene: TRBJ1-1
clone size: few
D gene: TRBD1
V gene: TRBV9
CDR3 DNA: TGTGCCAGCAGCCCTGGGAGGGGAGGGGGCAATCGCCGGAACACTGAAGCTTTCTTT
CDR3 protein: CASSPGRGGGNRRNTEAFF

J gene: TRBJ2-3
clone size: NA
D gene: NA
V gene: TRBV18
CDR3 DNA: TGTGCCAGCTCACCACAGGGCACAGATACGCAGTATTTT
CDR3 protein: CASSPQGTDTQYF

J gene: TRBJ2-2
clone size: NA
D gene: TRBD2
V gene: TRBV5-5
CDR3 DNA: TGTGCCAGCAGCTTGGCCCCAGCGGGAACGAACACCGGGGAGCTGTTTTTT
CDR3 protein: CASSLAPAGTNTGELFF

J gene: TRBJ2-2
clone size: NA
D gene: NA
V gene: TRBV27
CDR3 DNA: TGTGCCAGCAGGACAGAACCCATCACCGGGGAGCTGTTTTTT
CDR3 protein: CASRTEPITGELFF

J gene: TRBJ1-5
clone size: NA
D gene: NA
V gene: TRBV7-2
CDR3 DNA: TGTGCCAGCAGCTTAACGGGGCTCGGCAATCAGCCCCAGCATTTT
CDR3 protein: CASSLTGLGNQPQHF

J gene: TRBJ2-3
clone size: NA
D gene: NA
V gene: TRBV6-1
CDR3 DNA: TGTGCCAGCAGTGAACCGAGTACGCAGTATTTT
CDR3 protein: CASSEPSTQYF

J gene: TRBJ2-7
clone size: NA
D gene: TRBD1
V gene: TRBV18
CDR3 DNA: TGTGCCAGCTCACTCGGGACAGGGAGGCACCACGAGCAGTACTTC
CDR3 protein: CASSLGTGRHHEQYF